What follows describes a single TCR beta chain. This specimen belongs to a study of blood T cell repertoires in COVID-19. Study as a whole: In each case, the material was cDNA or gDNA derived from T cells, B-cell-depleted T cells, or PBMCs.

The CDR3 totals 15 residues. Germline V gene lookup returns CDR1 MNHEY and CDR2 SVGAGI. After removal of 2 bases from V and 5 bases from J, the junction contained 6 bases not matched to a gene. As processed by the authors: Reference gene primers were amplified, and this amplification served to estimate nucleated cell counts. Sequencing used immunoSEQ multiplex PCR; TCRdb keeps in-frame clones, though not all of them. V and J calls and clone size are as listed in that table; D and trimming were resolved from the DNA. Here the sample spans 150,000 to 190,000 clones, 80% to 90% being singletons. This chain uses TRBV6-5 with TRBJ1-5; 7 bases are shared with TRBD1. The sample was peripheral blood. The sequence derives from a woman aged 40 to 50 with acute or convalescent COVID-19. The CDR3 sequence: CASSYPGQGDQPQHF. The CDR3 coding sequence is TGTGCCAGCAGTTACCCAGGGCAGGGGGATCAGCCCCAGCATTTT.